The 20 T cell receptor beta chains presented below share a single source sample, sequenced in a study of blood T cell repertoires in COVID-19 (TCRdb year 2020). Library preparation was by the immunoSEQ multiplex PCR assay. TCRdb provides this immuneACCESS table in a form limited to in-frame rearrangements. Some clones are lacking; in checked studies, under half of them reflect an unresolved V gene, and why the rest are absent is not known. Present in this sample are a few hundred thousand clones, roughly 91% of which were seen just once. Around 0.98% of the sample lies in the top ten. The sequenced sample consisted of peripheral blood. The receptors here all came from a woman in her thirties or forties who had recovered from COVID-19.

V is TRBV21-1 and J is TRBJ2-7; the D segment call TRBD1 is taken from the table without a DNA check. TRBV21-1 is an annotated pseudogene. CDR3 size: 15 residues. CDR3 DNA sequence: TGTGCCAGCAGCAAAGGGTACAGGGTATCCTACGAGCAGTACGTC. Translating it yields CASSKGYRVSYEQYV.

This clone was observed a single time. The chain is built from TRBV7-2 and TRBJ1-6; D is perhaps TRBD1 (5 bases). V was pared by 5 bases and J by 7 bases, with 24 bases between. Germline values: CDR1 SGHTA, CDR2 FQGNSA. The CDR3 sequence is 18 residues long. The CDR3 sequence is CASSAPPGVSILNSPLHF. The CDR3 DNA is TGTGCCAGCAGCGCACCCCCGGGGGTATCAATCCTCAATTCACCCCTCCACTTT.

The chain uses TRBV2 and TRBJ2-3, with TRBD2 identical over 7 bases. Germline CDR1 reads SNHLY; CDR2 reads FYNNEI. CDR3 length: 15 amino acids. V lost 6 bases, J lost 0 bases, and 6 bases stayed unmatched. The CDR3 nucleotides are TGTGCCAGCAGCGACCTAGCGGCGAGCACAGATACGCAGTATTTT. Protein product: CASSDLAASTDTQYF.

The V and J genes are TRBV7-9 and TRBJ2-7; 14 bases align to TRBD2. With 8 bases clipped from V and 1 base from J, the junction kept 13 bases outside the gene matches. CDR1 and CDR2 (germline): SEHNR, FQNEAQ (reference sequence). CDR3 size: 18 residues. DNA of the CDR3: TGTGCCAGCGCCAAACCGGGACTAGCGGGAGTCCGTTCCTACGAGCAGTACTTC. This translates into CASAKPGLAGVRSYEQYF.

J is TRBJ2-7 and V is TRBV4-2; a weak D match, TRBD1 (6 bases). Trimming removed 3 bases from V and 3 bases from J, with 15 bases in between. Germline loops: CDR1 LGHNA, CDR2 YNFKEQ. CDR3 length equals 15 residues. CDR3 DNA sequence: TGTGCCAGCAGCCAGACTGCCGGGACACTCTACGAGCAGTACTTC. Its protein product is CASSQTAGTLYEQYF.

This chain links TRBV29-1 with TRBJ2-2, with TRBD1 matching over 10 bases. The CDR3 is 14 residues long. From germline, CDR1 is SQVTM and CDR2 ANQGSEA. With 6 bases clipped from V and 5 bases from J, the junction kept 6 bases outside the gene matches. CDR3 sequence (DNA): TGCAGCGTGGGCGGACAGGGGGGAACCGGGGAGCTGTTTTTT. This sequence encodes CSVGGQGGTGELFF.

The gene calls are TRBV19 and TRBJ2-2; 8 bases line up with TRBD2. The CDR3 spans 14 residues. Germline V gene sequence: CDR1 LNHDA, CDR2 SQIVND (reference sequence). V trimming: 1 base; J trimming: 7 bases; junction bases outside the gene matches: 2. The CDR3 loop is CASSIVRGVGELFF. The CDR3, as DNA: TGTGCCAGTAGTATAGTGCGGGGGGTCGGGGAGCTGTTTTTT. The entire variable domain, with the rest obtained from reference TRBV19 and TRBJ2-2, is as follows: DGGITQSPKYLFRKEGQNVTLSCEQNLNHDAMYWYRQDPGQGLRLIYYSQIVNDFQKGDIAEGYSVSREKKESFPLTVTSAQKNPTAFYLCASSIVRGVGELFFGEGSRLTVL.

This chain links TRBV9 with TRBJ1-1; possible D gene TRBD1, 5 bases. V lost 7 bases to trimming and J lost 8 bases, with 9 bases between them. Germline values: CDR1 SGDLS, CDR2 YYNGEE. The CDR3 has 10 residues. As DNA, the CDR3 is TGTGCCAGCTCGGGGGTGGAAGCTTTCTTT. It specifies CASSGVEAFF.

The CDR3 bases are TGTGCCAGCAGCAAAGGGACTAGCGGAAACCAAGAGACCCAGTACTTC. It specifies CASSKGTSGNQETQYF. The chain uses TRBV7-6 and TRBJ2-5; 11 bases agree with TRBD2. Per the germline V gene, CDR1 is SGHVS and CDR2 is FNYEAQ. The CDR3 is 16 amino acids. Trimming at V came to 5 bases and at J to 0 bases, leaving 5 bases not matched to a gene.

The chain uses TRBV7-3 and TRBJ2-7; a possible D gene is TRBD2 (6 bases). Trimming stripped 5 bases from V and 6 bases from J, with 14 bases between. CDR3 size: 13 residues. Germline CDR1 is SGHTA and CDR2 is FQGTGA. This CDR3 is CASSPPGGTEQYF. CDR3 DNA: TGTGCCAGCAGCCCCCCCGGGGGTACCGAGCAGTACTTC.

This chain connects TRBV5-1 to TRBJ1-4; 7 bases fit TRBD1. The CDR3 is made up of 15 amino acids. Germline V lookup: CDR1 SGHRS, CDR2 YFSETQ. V trimming: 4 bases; J trimming: 8 bases; junction bases outside the gene matches: 11. CDR3 region: CASSPRDRGEEKLFF. The CDR3, as DNA: TGCGCCAGCAGCCCCCGGGACAGAGGGGAAGAAAAACTGTTTTTT.

This rearrangement joins TRBV9 to TRBJ2-1; D ambiguous. This CDR3 contains 13 residues. Trimming pared 2 bases from V and 7 bases from J, leaving 10 bases between. Germline CDR1 and CDR2: SGDLS and YYNGEE. CDR3 in amino acids: CASSVCLLNEQFF. The CDR3 bases are TGTGCCAGCAGCGTTTGTCTTTTAAATGAGCAGTTCTTC.

As regards this clone: This CDR3 is also generated by other DNA sequences in the sample. The CDR3 bases are TGCGCCAGCAGCCCGGGACTAGCGGGAGCCGAGCAGTTCTTC. Its protein is CASSPGLAGAEQFF. The chain has TRBV5-1 and TRBJ2-1; 14 bases are a match to TRBD2. Trimming took 4 bases from V and 10 from J; bases not matched to a gene: 4. The CDR3 is made up of 14 amino acids. Germline V gene sequence: CDR1 SGHRS, CDR2 YFSETQ.

The CDR3 coding sequence is TGCGCCAGCTCGGGCCGGGAGGGGTACGAGCAGTACTTC. This codes for CASSGREGYEQYF. The chain joins TRBV4-3 to TRBJ2-7; the match to TRBD2 covers 8 bases. The CDR3 sequence is 13 residues long. The junction had 7 bases not matched to a gene; V was cut back by 8 bases and J by 4 bases. CDR1 is LGHNA and CDR2 is YSLEER in the germline V gene.

The gene calls are TRBV3-1 (or the pseudogene TRBV3-2) and TRBJ1-2, with TRBD1 matching 7 bases. CDR3 size: 13 residues. Trimming took 4 bases from V and 2 from J; bases not matched to a gene: 1. Germline V gene data show CDR1 as LGHDT and CDR2 as YNNKEL (reference sequence). The CDR3 loop reads CASSRQGNYGYTF. In DNA, the CDR3 is TGTGCCAGCAGCCGACAGGGAAACTATGGCTACACCTTC.

The chain couples TRBV29-1 to TRBJ1-6; 7 bases are a match to TRBD1. V lost 8 bases to trimming and J lost 10 bases; unmatched junction nucleotides: 14. Germline V lookup: CDR1 SQVTM, CDR2 ANQGSEA. The CDR3 has 14 residues. The CDR3 is CSPEVTGRTSPLHF. The DNA for the CDR3 is TGCAGCCCCGAGGTGACAGGGAGGACGTCACCCCTCCACTTT.

The V call is TRBV29-1, the J call TRBJ1-2; D is perhaps TRBD1 (5 bases). The CDR3 has 15 residues. V was cut by 2 bases and J by 8 bases, with 21 bases left in between. CDR1 and CDR2 (germline): SQVTM, ANQGSEA. Written as DNA, the CDR3 is TGCAGCGTTGAACCTCCAAACTCCAGGGTCTCAGGCTACACCTTC. It translates to CSVEPPNSRVSGYTF.

This rearrangement joins TRBV2 to TRBJ2-2; TRBD2 matches at 7 bases. Germline V gene lookup returns CDR1 SNHLY and CDR2 FYNNEI. The length of the CDR3 is 13 residues. The junction had 4 bases not matched to a gene; V was cut back by 8 bases and J by 4 bases. The CDR3 nucleotides read TGTGCCAGCGGGCTAGCGGCCACCGGGGAGCTGTTTTTT. It specifies CASGLAATGELFF. Together with reference TRBV2 and TRBJ2-2, the CDR3 gives the full variable domain: EPEVTQTPSHQVTQMGQEVILRCVPISNHLYFYWYRQILGQKVEFLVSFYNNEISEKSEIFDDQFSVERPDGSNFTLKIRSTKLEDSAMYFCASGLAATGELFFGEGSRLTVL.

In regard to this clone: Different DNA sequences within this sample yield the same CDR3. The chain couples TRBV29-1 to TRBJ1-5; 7 bases are a match to TRBD1. V shed 4 bases, J shed 3 bases, and the junction held 3 bases outside the gene matches. Per the germline V gene, CDR1 is SQVTM and CDR2 is ANQGSEA. The CDR3 runs to 13 residues. The CDR3 loop reads CSVVGQPNQPQHF. CDR3 sequence (DNA): TGCAGCGTTGTGGGACAGCCCAATCAGCCCCAGCATTTT. Filled out from reference TRBV29-1 and TRBJ1-5, the complete variable domain reads SAVISQKPSRDICQRGTSLTIQCQVDSQVTMMFWYRQQPGQSLTLIATANQGSEATYESGFVIDKFPISRPNLTFSTLTVSNMSPEDSSIYLCSVVGQPNQPQHFGDGTRLSIL.

Comment on this clone: One end of the junction varies from germline; a read error may be responsible. The rearrangement uses TRBV7-2 and TRBJ2-1; TRBD2 agrees at 12 bases. Germline V gives CDR1 SGHTA, CDR2 FQGNSA. The CDR3 has 15 residues. CDR3 amino acids: CASSLAGGPYNEQFF. DNA of the CDR3: TGTGCCAGCAGCCTAGCGGGAGGGCCCTACAATGAGCAGTTCTTC.